The rows below give T cell receptor beta chains drawn from one sample of a study of Graves' ophthalmopathy and Graves' hyperthyroidism. MiXCR, applied by TCRdb to the multiplex PCR reads, yields one record per CDR3 protein. The table shows about 640,000 distinct CDR3 sequences, with roughly 39% occurring only once. Sequenced material: peripheral blood. These receptors came from an adult man with Graves' ophthalmopathy. CDR3s include the opening cysteine and the closing phenylalanine or tryptophan. D genes are given only for firm matches. Rows give clone size only sometimes, using once, few, many, or a class for an expanded clone.

size	J	D	V	DNA	CDR3
NA	TRBJ2-2	NA	TRBV25-1	TGTGCCAGCAGTGAATGGGGGGCTAGCGGGGAGCTGTTTTTT	CASSEWGASGELFF
many	TRBJ1-6	NA	TRBV15	TGTGCCACCAGCAGCGATAGGAGCTCCTATAATTCACCCCTCCACTTT	CATSSDRSSYNSPLHF
NA	TRBJ1-1	NA	TRBV5-1	TGCGCCGGCAGCCCTGGTACGAACTGGGGACGGCCGAACACTGAAGCTTTCTTT	CAGSPGTNWGRPNTEAFF
NA	TRBJ2-3	TRBD2	TRBV20-1	TGCAGTGCTAGATTCTCCCCACTAGCGGACCTACAGGGAGATACGCAGTATTTT	CSARFSPLADLQGDTQYF
NA	TRBJ2-6	NA	TRBV2	TGTGCCAGCGGGCGAGGGTTGGGGGCCAACGTCCTGACTTTC	CASGRGLGANVLTF
NA	TRBJ2-5	NA	TRBV4-1	TGCGCCAGCAGCCAGACAGGACTACAAGAGACCCAGTACTTC	CASSQTGLQETQYF
NA	TRBJ2-2	NA	TRBV7-2	TGTGCCAGCAGCTTAACGACCTCCGGGGAGCTGTTTTTT	CASSLTTSGELFF
few	TRBJ1-3	TRBD1	TRBV5-8	TGCGCCAGCAGCCCCTGGGGGACAGGGGATCATCCCCAAATCTCTGGAAACACCATATATTTT	CASSPWGTGDHPQISGNTIYF
few	TRBJ2-5	NA	TRBV20-1	TGCAGTGCTAGGGGTTACTCAGAGACCCAGTACTTC	CSARGYSETQYF
many	TRBJ1-1	NA	TRBV29-1	TGCAGCGTTGAAGTTCCGGGCCCTCGTGGGGGTACTGAAGCTTTCTTT	CSVEVPGPRGGTEAFF
NA	TRBJ2-2	NA	TRBV7-9	TGTGCCAGCAGTGTGAGGGTCCCTCCCGGGGAGCTGTTTTTT	CASSVRVPPGELFF
few	TRBJ1-3	NA	TRBV9	TGTGCCAGCAGCCCGCCCGGGTCCCCCTCTGGAAACACCATATATTTT	CASSPPGSPSGNTIYF